This record covers a single T cell receptor (beta chain). TCRdb re-derived calls from the 5' RACE reads in MiXCR, one entry per CDR3 protein. The table lists 600,000 to 800,000 distinct CDR3 sequences, 21% of them singletons. This entry is derived from a study of identical twins. This CDR3 region has 14 residues. Germline trimming cut 3 bases from V and 5 bases from J; bases unmatched to any gene: 4. These data were also reused for a study on T cells expressing NK-cell markers.

The sequenced sample consisted of PBMCs. The rearrangement joins TRBV12-3 or TRBV12-4 to TRBJ2-5, with TRBD2 matching 9 bases. The TCR sequence derives from a woman between 18 and 29 years old in good health. Here the CDR3 reads CASSFSGGRETQYF. The CDR3 nucleotides are TGTGCCAGCAGTTTTAGCGGGGGCCGCGAGACCCAGTACTTC.